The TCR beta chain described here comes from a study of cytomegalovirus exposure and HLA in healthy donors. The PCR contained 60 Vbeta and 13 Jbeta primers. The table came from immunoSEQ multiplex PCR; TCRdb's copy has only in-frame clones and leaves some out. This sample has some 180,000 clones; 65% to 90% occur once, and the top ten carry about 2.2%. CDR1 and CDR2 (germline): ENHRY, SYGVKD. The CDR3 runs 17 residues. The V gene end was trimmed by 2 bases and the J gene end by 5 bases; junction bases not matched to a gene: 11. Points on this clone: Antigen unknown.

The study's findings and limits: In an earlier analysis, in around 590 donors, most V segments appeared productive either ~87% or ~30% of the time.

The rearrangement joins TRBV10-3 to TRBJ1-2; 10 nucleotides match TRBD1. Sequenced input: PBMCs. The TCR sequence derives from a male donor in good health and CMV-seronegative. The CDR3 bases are TGTGCCATCAGTGAGCCGGCGGACCGGGACAGGGGTTATGGCTACACCTTC. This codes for CAISEPADRDRGYGYTF.